This T cell receptor beta chain was recovered during a study of T cell responses to AZD1222 COVID-19 vaccine. Whole-study results and caveats: Seropositive AZD1222 recipients at baseline numbered only 5 or 6.

Profiling relied on immunoSEQ multiplex PCR, and the TCRdb table lists in-frame clones only, not all of them. Among about 180,000 clones listed, approximately 86% were seen once. With respect to this clone: The antigen remains undetermined.

The origin of this receptor is an adult who received the AZD1222 COVID-19 vaccine. This specimen was peripheral blood, taken 28 days after the second AZD1222 dose.

The CDR3 coding sequence is TGTGCCAGCAGCCAATCCTCAGGAATTCGCTATAATTCACCCCTCCACTTT. This sequence encodes CASSQSSGIRYNSPLHF. The rearrangement links TRBV14 to TRBJ1-6; D gene uncertain. The CDR3 contains 17 residues. Germline lookup yields CDR1 SGHDN and CDR2 FVKESK. Trimming took 2 bases from V and 3 from J, leaving 14 bases between them.